A single sample gave rise to the 20 T cell receptor beta chains below, sequenced in a study of T-cell memory formation after mild COVID-19. Using its own MiXCR run on the 5' RACE reads, TCRdb lists one record per CDR3 protein. Of around 250,000 distinct CDR3 sequences listed, 15% to 20% were seen once; the top ten hold around 23%. Sequenced material: PBMCs or a T cell subset sorted from them (not recorded which). These receptors were collected from a man younger than 35 who had mild COVID-19 (a few samples of this study predate the infection). Cell type and time point are not known.

This clonotype was counted only a few times. The chain employs TRBV4-2 and TRBJ1-6; D may be TRBD1 (5 bases). Trimming removed 0 bases at V and 7 bases at J, with 16 bases between. The length of the CDR3 is 17 residues. In germline, CDR1 is LGHNA, CDR2 YNFKEQ. CDR3 sequence (DNA): TGTGCCAGCAGCCAAGATGAGGGGCAGGCAGGGAATTCACCCCTCCACTTT. Translating gives CASSQDEGQAGNSPLHF.

This clonotype has only a few counts. The rearrangement joins TRBV7-2 to TRBJ1-6; D remains ambiguous. V was pared by 3 bases and J by 14 bases, with 17 bases between. Germline V gene sequence: CDR1 SGHTA, CDR2 FQGNSA. The CDR3 totals 14 residues. The CDR3 DNA reads TGTGCCAGCAGCTTTACCGGTCCTCGCAAGGCCCTCCACTTT. It translates to CASSFTGPRKALHF.

The rearrangement joins TRBV7-2 to TRBJ2-3; D is undetermined. CDR3 length equals 13 residues. The germline V gene encodes CDR1 SGHTA and CDR2 FQGNSA. The germline V and J ends were trimmed by 8 bases and 7 bases, with 16 bases remaining between them. The CDR3 nucleotides are TGTGCCAGCTCGAGCAACTACCTTAATACGCAGTATTTT. Protein: CASSSNYLNTQYF.

This clonotype appeared a few times. The chain uses TRBV4-1 and TRBJ1-2; D possibly corresponds to TRBD1 (6 bases). Between the trimmed V and J ends, which lost 1 base and 4 bases, there was a span of 16 bases. This CDR3 has 16 amino acids. Germline V lookup: CDR1 MGHRA, CDR2 YSYEKL. This chain's CDR3 is CASSQGPDRQGYGYTF. As DNA, the CDR3 is TGCGCCAGCAGCCAAGGCCCCGACAGGCAGGGCTATGGCTACACCTTC.

A few counts support this clonotype. The chain combines TRBV6-2 or TRBV6-3 with TRBJ1-5; a possible D gene is TRBD1 (5 bases). CDR3 length: 15 residues. Trimming shortened V by 0 bases and J by 3 bases, and 9 bases separated the two germline ends. CDR1 and CDR2 (germline): MNHEY, SVGEGT. The CDR3 is CASSYSGRDNQPQHF. CDR3 sequence (DNA): TGTGCCAGCAGTTACTCGGGCAGGGACAATCAGCCCCAGCATTTT.

The rearrangement joins TRBV12-5 to TRBJ1-1; TRBD1 matches at 8 bases. Germline-derived CDR1 and CDR2 are LGHNT and FRNRAP. After removal of 2 bases from V and 1 base from J, the junction contained 6 bases not matched to a gene. CDR3 length: 16 residues. The CDR3 sequence: CASGLTTRGPNTEAFF. The CDR3 bases are TGTGCTAGTGGTTTGACTACCAGGGGGCCGAACACTGAAGCTTTCTTT.

The V gene is TRBV28, the J gene TRBJ1-2; D not resolved. The CDR3 contains 13 residues. CDR1 is MDHEN, CDR2 SYDVKM, per germline. V lost 5 bases, J lost 4 bases, and 11 bases lay in between. The DNA for the CDR3 is TGTGCCAGCAGTCTGACCATCCTCTATGGCTACACCTTC. Translating it yields CASSLTILYGYTF.

J is TRBJ2-5 and V is TRBV20-1, with a weak D call TRBD2 (5 bases). From germline, CDR1 is DFQATT and CDR2 SNEGSKA (reference sequence). The CDR3 contains 14 residues. V was pared by 6 bases and J by 4 bases, with 18 bases between. The CDR3 spells CSALEGPLPETQYF. The CDR3 nucleotides are TGCAGTGCACTCGAGGGTCCTCTTCCAGAGACCCAGTACTTC.

The V gene is TRBV20-1, the J gene TRBJ1-2, with D unclear. In germline, CDR1 is DFQATT, CDR2 SNEGSKA (reference sequence). CDR3 size: 14 residues. V was trimmed by 2 bases and J by 0 bases, leaving 10 bases between them. As DNA, the CDR3 is TGCAGTGCTAGACGCGGCAGCCCTAACTATGGCTACACCTTC. Residues: CSARRGSPNYGYTF.

The chain links TRBV6-5 to TRBJ1-5; tentative D call: TRBD1 (6 bases). This CDR3 has 14 residues. Germline CDR1 MNHEY, CDR2 SVGAGI. Between the trimmed V and J ends, which lost 2 bases and 5 bases, there was a span of 10 bases. CDR3 sequence: CASSYSGQHQPQHF. DNA of the CDR3: TGTGCCAGCAGTTACAGTGGACAGCATCAGCCCCAGCATTTT.

V and J are TRBV9 and TRBJ2-3, with 8 bases matching TRBD2. The CDR3 is 16 amino acids. V shed 4 bases, J shed 6 bases, and the junction held 13 bases outside the gene matches. Germline V gene lookup returns CDR1 SGDLS and CDR2 YYNGEE. The CDR3 DNA sequence: TGTGCCAGCAGCCAGACGGCGGGGGGTCGTCGGGATACGCAGTATTTT. It translates to CASSQTAGGRRDTQYF.

The chain is built from TRBV20-1 and TRBJ1-5, with D tentatively TRBD1 (6 bases). V lost 6 bases to trimming and J lost 0 bases, with 18 bases between them. This CDR3 has 16 amino acids. The germline V gene has CDR1 DFQATT and CDR2 SNEGSKA (reference sequence). The chain's CDR3 is CSAIGQLIDSNQPQHF. The CDR3 DNA sequence: TGCAGTGCCATAGGACAGTTAATCGATAGCAATCAGCCCCAGCATTTT.

The chain employs TRBV15 and TRBJ1-2, with TRBD1 identical over 7 bases. After removal of 4 bases from V and 7 bases from J, the junction contained 12 bases not matched to a gene. The CDR3 contains 15 residues. CDR1 is LNHNV and CDR2 is YYDKDF in the germline V gene (reference sequence). DNA for the CDR3: TGTGCCACCAGCAACCGGACAGGCTTCCTCTCTGGCTACACCTTC. Translating it yields CATSNRTGFLSGYTF. Using reference TRBV15 and TRBJ1-2 for the parts outside the CDR3, the full variable domain is DAMVIQNPRYQVTQFGKPVTLSCSQTLNHNVMYWYQQKSSQAPKLLFHYYDKDFNNEADTPDNFQSRRPNTSFCFLDIRSPGLGDTAMYLCATSNRTGFLSGYTFGSGTRLTVV.

The chain has TRBV5-1 and TRBJ1-3, with D uncertain. This CDR3 has 16 residues. V was clipped by 0 bases and J by 0 bases, with 10 bases between them. Germline V CDR1 and CDR2: SGHRS, YFSETQ. CDR3 loop: CASSLAGSVSGNTIYF. CDR3 in DNA: TGCGCCAGCAGCTTGGCGGGCAGCGTCTCTGGAAACACCATATATTTT.

The chain has TRBV28 and TRBJ1-1; D ambiguous. The V end was cut by 5 bases, the J end by 7 bases, with 14 bases between. CDR3 length equals 13 residues. Per the germline V gene, CDR1 is MDHEN and CDR2 is SYDVKM. CDR3 DNA: TGTGCCAGCAGTCAACTCCCTTCTGGTGAAGCTTTCTTT. Amino acids: CASSQLPSGEAFF.

This rearrangement joins TRBV18 to TRBJ2-7; D perhaps matches TRBD1 (5 bases). The CDR3 runs 16 residues. Germline V CDR1 and CDR2: KGHSH, LQKENI. V lost 2 bases, J lost 0 bases, and 14 bases lay in between. CDR3 bases: TGTGCCAGCTCACCAAACGACAGACTCGACTCCTACGAGCAGTACTTC. It codes for CASSPNDRLDSYEQYF.

This clonotype occurred many times. The gene calls are TRBV7-2 and TRBJ1-2; D remains unclear. This CDR3 has 14 residues. Trimming took 5 bases from V and 8 from J, leaving 18 bases between them. The germline CDR1 and CDR2 sequences are SGHTA and FQGNSA. CDR3 sequence (DNA): TGTGCCAGCAGCCTTAGTAGCTTTGGAGAGGGCTACACCTTC. The encoded protein is CASSLSSFGEGYTF. The variable domain in full, with the rest retrieved from reference TRBV7-2 and TRBJ1-2, is GAGVSQSPSNKVTEKGKDVELRCDPISGHTALYWYRQSLGQGLEFLIYFQGNSAPDKSGLPSDRFSAERTGGSVSTLTIQRTQQEDSAVYLCASSLSSFGEGYTFGSGTRLTVV.

The V gene is TRBV4-2, the J gene TRBJ2-1; D call uncertain. The CDR3 sequence is 15 residues long. The germline V gene has CDR1 LGHNA and CDR2 YNFKEQ. V gave up 1 base and J gave up 6 bases, with 13 bases separating them. The CDR3 coding sequence is TGTGCCAGCAGCCAAGGGTCTATCTACCCCAATGAGCAGTTCTTC. Its translation: CASSQGSIYPNEQFF.

V usage is TRBV5-1 and J usage is TRBJ2-4, with unresolved D. This CDR3 is 16 amino acids long. V shed 3 bases and J shed 6 bases, with 19 bases lying between them. Per germline, CDR1 SGHRS and CDR2 YFSETQ. CDR3 nucleotides: TGCGCCAGCAGCTCCCCGACTCTCCTAGGCGGAAACATTCAGTACTTC. Its translation is CASSSPTLLGGNIQYF.

In its sample, this clonotype was seen a few times. The CDR3 sequence: CASSLGQLIQELFF. As DNA, the CDR3 is TGTGCCAGCAGCTTGGGCCAGCTGATCCAAGAACTGTTTTTT. V is TRBV5-6 and J is TRBJ1-4; D not certain. This CDR3 contains 14 residues. The germline CDR1 and CDR2 sequences are SGHDT and YYEEEE. V was pared by 0 bases and J by 12 bases, with 15 bases between.